This T cell receptor beta chain was documented in a study of T cells in Graves' hyperthyroidism and ophthalmopathy. Points from the study as a whole: The blood repertoire included most of the expanded thyroid clonotypes above 0.001. A model of 13 V-J features distinguished ophthalmopathy from stable hyperthyroidism. Ophthalmopathy was predicted by the model a median of around 5.9 months ahead of onset.

Researchers defined stable Graves' hyperthyroidism as no ophthalmopathy progression within 18 months. Comments on this clonotype: Its antigen remains unknown.

The V gene end was trimmed by 10 bases and the J gene end by 6 bases; junction bases not matched to a gene: 16. The CDR3 runs 16 residues. The germline V gene has CDR1 LNHDA and CDR2 SQIVND (reference sequence). From RNA transcripts, TCR beta CDR3 regions were amplified. In the first-round RT-PCR of the TCR CDR3, the HTBI primer set was used. TCRdb reprocessed the multiplex PCR reads via MiXCR and lists one record per CDR3 protein. This sample carries around 190,000 distinct CDR3 sequences, roughly 17% of them seen once, and the ten largest clones take 53%. This receptor was obtained from a woman aged 45-65 years with Graves' hyperthyroidism. Sequenced sample: blood. The rearrangement joins TRBV19 to TRBJ2-1, with TRBD1 identical over 9 bases. The DNA of the CDR3 is TGTGCCACCACGAAACACCGGGACAGGGAGATCAATGAGCAGTTCTTC. Protein sequence: CATTKHRDREINEQFF.